Shown below are 23 T cell receptor beta chains from a single sample sequenced in a study of T-cell reconstitution after alpha-beta-depleted transplantation in children. Preparation of the TCRbeta library used unique molecular identifiers. TCRdb itself ran the PCR reads through MiXCR, one entry per CDR3 protein. In the table there are hundreds of thousands of distinct CDR3 sequences, approximately 13% of which are singletons. Sequencing used PBMCs, mostly from graft donor cells, obtained 360 days after TCRalphabeta/CD19-depleted stem cell transplant. The origin of the receptors is a male patient younger than 18 who had a stem cell transplant for acute myeloid leukemia, so the T cells may come from the graft donor.

The rearrangement links TRBV28 to TRBJ2-1; 9 bases are shared with TRBD1. CDR1 and CDR2 from the germline V gene are MDHEN and SYDVKM. The CDR3 extends over 16 amino acids. V was pared by 5 bases and J by 3 bases, with 8 bases of the junction left unmatched. CDR3 protein: CASSLWGQGFYNEQFF. The CDR3 bases are TGTGCCAGCAGTCTCTGGGGACAGGGATTCTACAATGAGCAGTTCTTC.

The table lists this clonotype with a few counts. The genes are TRBV20-1 and TRBJ2-3, with D possibly TRBD1 on 5 matching bases. The ends were cut back, 6 bases at V and 0 bases at J, with 16 bases in the middle. The CDR3 runs 15 residues. Germline assignment: CDR1 DFQATT and CDR2 SNEGSKA (reference sequence). This chain's CDR3 is CSAKVVTVSTDTQYF. CDR3 nucleotide sequence: TGCAGTGCCAAGGTCGTGACAGTAAGCACAGATACGCAGTATTTT.

This clonotype came up a few times. This chain uses TRBV15 with TRBJ2-1, with a tentative D call TRBD2 (6 bases). In germline, CDR1 is LNHNV, CDR2 YYDKDF (reference sequence). There are 16 residues in the CDR3. Trimming left V 0 bases short and J 9 bases short, with 18 bases between. In DNA, the CDR3 is TGTGCCACCAGCAGAGATGGGCAACTAGCCTGGAGTGAGCAGTTCTTC. It specifies CATSRDGQLAWSEQFF.

This clonotype came up a few times. This chain uses TRBV4-2 with TRBJ2-7, with D maybe TRBD2 (6 bases). V lost 0 bases and J lost 2, with 14 bases in between. Per germline, CDR1 LGHNA and CDR2 YNFKEQ. The CDR3 loop spans 16 amino acids. As DNA, the CDR3 is TGTGCCAGCAGCCAAGATATCGCGGGACCGACCTACGAGCAGTACTTC. Protein sequence: CASSQDIAGPTYEQYF.

This clonotype was observed at least ten times. The V and J genes are TRBV28 and TRBJ2-4; D gene unclear. The CDR3 is 15 residues long. V lost 3 bases, J lost 3 bases, and 12 bases lay in between. Germline V gives CDR1 MDHEN, CDR2 SYDVKM. The CDR3, as DNA: TGTGCCAGCAGTTTGATTGGTAGTGACAAAAACATTCAGTACTTC. The encoded protein is CASSLIGSDKNIQYF.

This rearrangement joins TRBV18 to TRBJ2-2, with 11 positions matching TRBD2. With 5 bases clipped from V and 5 bases from J, the junction kept 4 bases outside the gene matches. This CDR3 region has 15 residues. The V gene's germline CDR1 is KGHSH and CDR2 LQKENI. The CDR3 DNA follows: TGTGCCAGCTCATCGGGACTAGCGGAAACCGGGGAGCTGTTTTTT. It yields the protein CASSSGLAETGELFF.

The table lists this clonotype with many counts. This chain connects TRBV4-3 to TRBJ2-3; no clear D gene. Germline V lookup: CDR1 LGHNA, CDR2 YSLEER. The V gene lost 2 bases and the J gene lost 6 bases, with 9 bases spanning the gap. The CDR3 loop spans 13 amino acids. CDR3 in amino acids: CASSQSAGDTQYF. In DNA, the CDR3 is TGCGCCAGCAGCCAATCCGCCGGGGATACGCAGTATTTT.

This chain uses TRBV15 with TRBJ2-1; perhaps TRBD2 as D (6 bases). Per germline, CDR1 LNHNV and CDR2 YYDKDF (reference sequence). CDR3 length: 11 amino acids. V shed 5 bases and J shed 13 bases, with 12 bases lying between them. In DNA, the CDR3 is TGTGCCACCAGCTTCGGGAGTCTCCAGTTCTTC. Translating it yields CATSFGSLQFF.

There are a few counts of this clonotype. The chain recombines TRBV5-1 with TRBJ2-1; a weak D match, TRBD2 (7 bases). This CDR3 is built from 13 residues. V was cut by 5 bases and J by 14 bases, with 20 bases left in between. Germline CDR1 and CDR2: SGHRS and YFSETQ. The CDR3 DNA is TGCGCCAGCAGACTGGAGGGGGGGCCTTCGGAGTTCTTC. This encodes CASRLEGGPSEFF.

The CDR3 nucleotides are TGTGCCAGCAGCTTCAGGCCCCACCACTACGAGCAGTACTTC. It is translated as CASSFRPHHYEQYF. The gene calls are TRBV7-2 and TRBJ2-7, with D hard to call. The CDR3 has 14 residues. V lost 3 bases and J 3 bases, leaving 12 bases between the germline ends. Germline V gene sequence: CDR1 SGHTA, CDR2 FQGNSA.

The chain joins TRBV29-1 to TRBJ2-1; 7 bases match TRBD2. V trimming: 6 bases; J trimming: 4 bases; junction bases outside the gene matches: 6. Germline CDR1 reads SQVTM; CDR2 reads ANQGSEA. The CDR3 is 13 amino acids. The CDR3 spells CSVTTRGYNEQFF. The CDR3 region has the DNA TGCAGCGTGACTACGCGGGGGTACAATGAGCAGTTCTTC.

The chain combines TRBV12-3 or TRBV12-4 with TRBJ2-7, with 7 bases that match TRBD1. The CDR3 extends over 15 amino acids. V was clipped by 2 bases and J by 0 bases; unmatched bases: 4. The CDR3 sequence: CASSLLQGPSYEQYF. The CDR3 DNA is TGTGCCAGCAGTTTACTACAGGGGCCCTCCTACGAGCAGTACTTC.

Note on this clonotype: The CDR3 does not close with the conserved phenylalanine or tryptophan, likely indicating a read error. The chain carries TRBV29-1 and TRBJ1-5; a weak D match, TRBD1 (6 bases). V lost 4 bases to trimming and J lost 4 bases, with 8 bases between them. The length of the CDR3 is 12 residues. CDR1 is SQVTM and CDR2 is ANQGSEA in the germline V gene. The chain's CDR3 is CSVADRNQPQHY. In DNA, the CDR3 is TGCAGCGTTGCCGACAGGAATCAGCCCCAGCATTAT.

This chain links TRBV7-2 with TRBJ2-7; 8 nucleotides match TRBD2. Germline-derived CDR1 and CDR2 are SGHTA and FQGNSA. The CDR3 sequence is 15 residues long. V lost 4 bases and J lost 3; bases outside the gene matches: 8. The CDR3 DNA follows: TGTGCCAGCAGCTCTACCAGCGGGAGACTCTACGAGCAGTACTTC. Encoded protein: CASSSTSGRLYEQYF.

There are many counts of this clonotype. The chain recombines TRBV3-1 with TRBJ2-2; tentative D call: TRBD2 (5 bases). The ends were cut back, 2 bases at V and 4 bases at J, with 11 bases in the middle. Looked up from germline, CDR1 is LGHDT and CDR2 is YNNKEL (reference sequence). The CDR3 consists of 15 residues. CDR3 sequence: CASSQILVGTGELFF. The CDR3 coding sequence is TGTGCCAGCAGCCAAATACTAGTCGGCACCGGGGAGCTGTTTTTT. Supplemented by reference TRBV3-1 and TRBJ2-2, the full variable domain reads DTAVSQTPKYLVTQMGNDKSIKCEQNLGHDTMYWYKQDSKKFLKIMFSYNNKELIINETVPNRFSPKSPDKAHLNLHINSLELGDSAVYFCASSQILVGTGELFFGEGSRLTVL.

The chain uses TRBV29-1 and TRBJ2-2; D remains unclear. CDR1 and CDR2 (germline): SQVTM, ANQGSEA. This CDR3 is built from 12 residues. V shed 6 bases and J shed 10 bases, with 15 bases lying between them. CDR3 in DNA: TGCAGCGTCACCCCTTTGGACCAGGAGCTGTTTTTT. This gives the protein CSVTPLDQELFF.

This sequence joins TRBV4-3 and TRBJ2-2; the D gene is possibly TRBD2 (5 bases). V lost 1 base, J lost 4 bases, and 16 bases lay in between. This CDR3 has 17 residues. Germline V CDR1 and CDR2: LGHNA, YSLEER. The CDR3 nucleotides are TGCGCCAGCAGCCAAGGTAGCCCAGCGGTGATCACCGGGGAGCTGTTTTTT. Translation: CASSQGSPAVITGELFF.

The chain couples TRBV12-3 or TRBV12-4 to TRBJ2-7; 10 bases agree with TRBD1. V gave up 5 bases and J gave up 7 bases; unmatched junction bases: 14. The CDR3 runs 16 residues. CDR3 nucleotide sequence: TGTGCCAGCAGTATACCTGACAGGGGGCGTGTGGGGGAGCAGTACTTC. This codes for CASSIPDRGRVGEQYF.

This CDR3 is CASSVDGLAAFYEQYF. The CDR3 DNA reads TGTGCCAGCAGCGTAGATGGTCTAGCGGCCTTCTACGAGCAGTACTTC. The chain carries TRBV9 and TRBJ2-7; 7 nucleotides agree with TRBD2. CDR3 length: 16 amino acids. V dropped 0 bases and J dropped 3; count of bases not matched to a gene: 9. Germline CDR1 SGDLS, CDR2 YYNGEE.

The chain recombines TRBV4-3 with TRBJ2-2; D gene uncertain. Germline-derived CDR1 and CDR2 are LGHNA and YSLEER. V lost 0 bases and J lost 3, with 5 bases in between. The CDR3 length is 14 residues. CDR3 amino acids: CASSQDSDTGELFF. DNA for the CDR3: TGCGCCAGCAGCCAAGATTCCGACACCGGGGAGCTGTTTTTT.

At least ten counts were recorded for this clonotype. The genes are TRBV7-9 and TRBJ2-7; perhaps TRBD1 as D (6 bases). The CDR3 covers 14 residues. Germline assignment: CDR1 SEHNR and CDR2 FQNEAQ (reference sequence). V dropped 1 base and J dropped 7 bases, with 14 bases sitting between them. The CDR3 DNA reads TGTGCCAGCAGCTTAGAAGGGACATCCGGGGAGCAGTACTTC. Amino acid sequence: CASSLEGTSGEQYF.

This clonotype has at least ten counts. The chain joins TRBV20-1 to TRBJ2-3, with TRBD2 matching over 10 bases. This CDR3 region has 16 residues. V lost 7 bases to trimming and J lost 8 bases; unmatched junction nucleotides: 18. CDR1 and CDR2 from the germline V gene are DFQATT and SNEGSKA (reference sequence). CDR3: CSEKPRTSGRSGTQYF. The CDR3 coding sequence is TGCAGTGAAAAGCCGCGGACTAGCGGCAGGTCGGGTACGCAGTATTTT.

The chain employs TRBV12-3 or TRBV12-4 and TRBJ2-3; 7 bases map to TRBD2. This CDR3 contains 15 residues. J lost 1 base, V lost 7 bases, and 8 bases had no gene match. This chain's CDR3 is CASTLGTTRTDTQYF. CDR3 coding DNA: TGTGCCAGCACCCTCGGGACTACCCGCACAGATACGCAGTATTTT.